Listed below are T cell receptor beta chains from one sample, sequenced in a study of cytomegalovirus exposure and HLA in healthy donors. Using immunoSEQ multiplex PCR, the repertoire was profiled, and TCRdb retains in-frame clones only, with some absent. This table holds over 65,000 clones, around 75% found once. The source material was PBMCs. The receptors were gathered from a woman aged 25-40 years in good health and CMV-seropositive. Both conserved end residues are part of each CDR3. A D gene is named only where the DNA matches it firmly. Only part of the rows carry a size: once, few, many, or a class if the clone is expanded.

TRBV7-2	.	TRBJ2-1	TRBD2	TGTGCCAGCAGCTTCGCTAGCGGGAGAGGGGATGAGCAGTTCTTC	CASSFASGRGDEQFF
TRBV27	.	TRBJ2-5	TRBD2	TGTGCCAGCAGTAGGCTAGCGGGGCAAGAGACCCAGTACTTC	CASSRLAGQETQYF
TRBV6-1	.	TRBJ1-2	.	TGTGCCAGCACCCTTGGGGCAAAGTACGGCTACACCTTC	CASTLGAKYGYTF
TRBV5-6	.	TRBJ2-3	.	TGTGCCAGCAGCTTAAGGGAGGCAGATACGCAGTATTTT	CASSLREADTQYF
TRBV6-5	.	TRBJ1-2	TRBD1	TGTGCCAGCAGTCCTCTAATAGGGGGCGATGGCTACACCTTC	CASSPLIGGDGYTF
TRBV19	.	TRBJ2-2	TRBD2	TGTGCCAGTAGTGGACTAGCGGGAGACACCGGGGAGCTGTTTTTT	CASSGLAGDTGELFF
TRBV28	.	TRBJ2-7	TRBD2	TGTGCCAGCAGTTTACTAGCGGGATCCTACGAGCAGTACTTC	CASSLLAGSYEQYF
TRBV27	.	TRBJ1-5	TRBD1	TGTGCCAGCAGTTCCAATCAGGGGGCAGATCAGCCCCAGCATTTT	CASSSNQGADQPQHF
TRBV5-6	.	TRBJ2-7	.	TGTGCCAGCAGCCCTTACCTCGAGAGATACCCCTCCTACGAGCAGTACTTC	CASSPYLERYPSYEQYF
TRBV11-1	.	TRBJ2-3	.	TGTGCCAGCAGCAACAACGTATTCTCCGTTCGCACAGATACGCAGTATTTT	CASSNNVFSVRTDTQYF
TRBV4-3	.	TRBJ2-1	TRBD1	TGCGCCAGCAGCCAAGATGAGGGGGCGCGGTTCCATGAGCAGTTCTTC	CASSQDEGARFHEQFF
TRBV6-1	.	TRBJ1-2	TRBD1	TGTGCCAGCAGTGAGCGGACAGGGGGCGGAGACTACACCTTC	CASSERTGGGDYTF
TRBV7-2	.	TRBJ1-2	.	TGTGCCAGCAGCCCGGCCCCAGGAATTCTGGCCTATGGCTACACCTTC	CASSPAPGILAYGYTF
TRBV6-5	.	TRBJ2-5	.	TGTGCCAGCAGTAAGGGGCAGGCGCTACAAGAGACCCAGTACTTC	CASSKGQALQETQYF
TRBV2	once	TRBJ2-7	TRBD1	TGTGCCAGCAGTGTCCGGGACAGGGAGGGGCAGTACTTC	CASSVRDREGQYF
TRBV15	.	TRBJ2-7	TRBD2	TGTGCCACCAGCAGGGCCCCGGGGGGGAGGGCCGGCGCATACGAGCAGTACTTC	CATSRAPGGRAGAYEQYF
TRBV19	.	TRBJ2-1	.	TGTGCCAGTAGTCCAATCGGACTTTACAATGAGCAGTTCTTC	CASSPIGLYNEQFF
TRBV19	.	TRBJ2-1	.	TGTGCCAGTAGTAGCGGGAGACGATCAGGACAGTCCTACAATGAGCAGTTCTTC	CASSSGRRSGQSYNEQFF
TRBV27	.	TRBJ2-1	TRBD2	TGTGCCAGCAGTCTCCATACCCTAGCGGCCACTACGAATGAGCAGTTCTTC	CASSLHTLAATTNEQFF
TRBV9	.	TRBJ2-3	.	TGTGCCAGCAGCCCAAAGAGCGATCGAGATACGCAGTATTTT	CASSPKSDRDTQYF
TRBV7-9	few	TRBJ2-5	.	TGTGCCAGCAGCCCCGAACCCCTGGAGGGGGAGACCCAGTACTTC	CASSPEPLEGETQYF
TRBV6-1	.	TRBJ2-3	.	TGTGCCAGCAGTGAAGCTCCTTTAGATACGCAGTATTTT	CASSEAPLDTQYF
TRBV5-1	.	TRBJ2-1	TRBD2	TGCGCCAGCAGCTTGACCGGGACTAGCGGGAGCTCCTACAATGAGCAGTTCTTC	CASSLTGTSGSSYNEQFF
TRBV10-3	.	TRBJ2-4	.	TGTGCCATCAGTGAGACACAGGACCTAGCCAAAAACATTCAGTACTTC	CAISETQDLAKNIQYF
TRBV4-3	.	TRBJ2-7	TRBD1	TGCGCCAGCAGCCTTGACAGGGTTGAAGAGCAGTACTTC	CASSLDRVEEQYF
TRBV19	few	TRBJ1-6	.	TGTGCCAGTAGTCCTCGACACGATTCACCCCTCCACTTT	CASSPRHDSPLHF
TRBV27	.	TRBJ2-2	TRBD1	TGTGCCAGCAGTCCAACGACAGGGACCGGGGAGCTGTTTTTT	CASSPTTGTGELFF
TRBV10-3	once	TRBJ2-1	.	TGTGCCATCAGGGCGGTGGAGATGGGCAATGAGCAGTTCTTC	CAIRAVEMGNEQFF
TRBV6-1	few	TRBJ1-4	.	TGTGCCAGCAGTGACAGGGCAGTCTCCGTTAGGGAAAAACTGTTTTTT	CASSDRAVSVREKLFF
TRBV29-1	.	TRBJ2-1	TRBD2	TGCAGCGTTGAGGGGACTAGCGGGAGGTTCGAGAATGAGCAGTTCTTC	CSVEGTSGRFENEQFF
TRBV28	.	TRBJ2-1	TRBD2	TGTGCCAGCAGTTTATCGGTTAGCGGGAGGGGTGGGGAGCAGTTCTTC	CASSLSVSGRGGEQFF
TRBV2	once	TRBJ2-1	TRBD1	TGTGCCAGCAGTGCAGGGGACAGGGGGCTTCTATGGTACAATGAGCAGTTCTTC	CASSAGDRGLLWYNEQFF
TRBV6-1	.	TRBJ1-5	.	TGTGCCAGCCGGGGGGTCCCTAGCAATCAGCCCCAGCATTTT	CASRGVPSNQPQHF
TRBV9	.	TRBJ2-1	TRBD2	TGTGCCAGCAGCGTAGGGGCGACTAGCGGGAGGGCTAATGAGCAGTTCTTC	CASSVGATSGRANEQFF
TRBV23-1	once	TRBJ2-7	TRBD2	TGCGCCAGCAGTCAATCGGGGGGGAACTACGAGCAGTACTTC	CASSQSGGNYEQYF
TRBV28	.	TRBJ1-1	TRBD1	TGTGCCAGCAGTTTCTCACAGGGGGGTGCCCCTGAAGCTTTCTTT	CASSFSQGGAPEAFF
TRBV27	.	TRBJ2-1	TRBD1	TGTGCCAGCAGTTCGAGGACAGGGCTTCGCGATGAGCAGTTCTTC	CASSSRTGLRDEQFF
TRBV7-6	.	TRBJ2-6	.	TGTGCCAGCAGCTTAGTCCCAGGGATCAGCTCTGGGGCCAACGTCCTGACTTTC	CASSLVPGISSGANVLTF
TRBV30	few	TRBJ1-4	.	TGTGCCTGGTCCGGGGGGGGGAGGGGTGAAAAACTGTTTTTT	CAWSGGGRGEKLFF
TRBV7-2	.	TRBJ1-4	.	TGTGCCAGCAGCTTAGGGCAGGGGATTTATGAAAAACTGTTTTTT	CASSLGQGIYEKLFF
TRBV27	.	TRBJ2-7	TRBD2	TGTGCCAGCACTTCCACTAGCGGGAGGCCTAGATACGAGCAGTACTTC	CASTSTSGRPRYEQYF
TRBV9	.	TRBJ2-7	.	TGTGCCAGCAGTGCGGCGGCGAGCTCCTACGAGCAGTACTTC	CASSAAASSYEQYF
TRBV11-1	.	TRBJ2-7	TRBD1	TGTGCCAGCGGGCAGGGGGCGACTGAGCAGTACTTC	CASGQGATEQYF
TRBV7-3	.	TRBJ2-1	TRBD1	TGTGCCAGCAGCCCTTGGGGACAGGGGATCAATGAGCAGTTCTTC	CASSPWGQGINEQFF
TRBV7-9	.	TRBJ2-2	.	TGTGCCAGCACCGAGGGCCAGGCGCACACCGGGGAGCTGTTTTTT	CASTEGQAHTGELFF
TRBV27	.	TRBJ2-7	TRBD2	TGTGCCAGCAGTGACTGGACTAGTCCCTACGAGCAGTACTTC	CASSDWTSPYEQYF
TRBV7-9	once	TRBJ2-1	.	TGTTCCAGCAGCTTTCAGAGGGGGGGGAACTCCTACAATGAGCAGTTCTTC	CSSSFQRGGNSYNEQFF
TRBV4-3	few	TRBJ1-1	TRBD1	TGCGCCAGCAGCCAAGAACACAGGGGGATCACTGAAGCTTTCTTT	CASSQEHRGITEAFF
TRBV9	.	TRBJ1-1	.	TGTGCCAGCAGCGTAACGGGACAATTGAACACTGAAGCTTTCTTT	CASSVTGQLNTEAFF
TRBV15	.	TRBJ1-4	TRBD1	TGTGCCACCAGCAGAGTTAGGGGGCCGGGAGAAAAACTGTTTTTT	CATSRVRGPGEKLFF
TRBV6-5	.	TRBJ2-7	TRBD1	TGTGCCAGCAGTTACGACCCTACAGGGGCCTACGAGCAGTACTTC	CASSYDPTGAYEQYF
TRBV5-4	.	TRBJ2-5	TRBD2	TGTGCCAGCAGCTTGGATGCTAGCGGAGAGACCCAGTACTTC	CASSLDASGETQYF
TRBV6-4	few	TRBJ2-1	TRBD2	TGTGCCAGCAGTATTAGCGGGAACGGGCATGAGCAGTTCTTC	CASSISGNGHEQFF